Following are 17 T cell receptor beta chains from one sample sequenced in a study of technical replicates of blood from several donors. TCRdb's copy holds only in-frame clones and misses some; the assay was immunoSEQ multiplex PCR. The table shows tens of thousands of clones, with about 86% occurring only once. The sample consisted of PBMCs. The receptors originated from a human donor in good health. Some clones in this sample may be carry-over from other donors' samples.

V and J are TRBV5-6 and TRBJ1-2, with 10 bases that match TRBD1. The ends lost 2 bases at V and 4 bases at J; junction bases unmatched: 2. Looked up from germline, CDR1 is SGHDT and CDR2 is YYEEEE. The CDR3 contains 14 residues. The CDR3 sequence: CASSLDRGPYGYTF. The CDR3 DNA is TGTGCCAGCAGCTTAGACAGGGGGCCCTATGGCTACACCTTC. Full variable domain (remainder filled in from reference TRBV5-6 and TRBJ1-2): DAGVTQSPTHLIKTRGQQVTLRCSPKSGHDTVSWYQQALGQGPQFIFQYYEEEERQRGNFPDRFSGHQFPNYSSELNVNALLLGDSALYLCASSLDRGPYGYTFGSGTRLTVV.

This clone was seen only a few times. V usage is TRBV6-5 and J usage is TRBJ1-1; D remains ambiguous. Per germline, CDR1 MNHEY and CDR2 SVGAGI. The V end was cut by 2 bases, the J end by 4 bases, with 14 bases between. This CDR3 has 15 residues. CDR3 region: CASSYALGPGTEAFF. In DNA, the CDR3 is TGTGCCAGCAGTTACGCCCTTGGGCCCGGCACTGAAGCTTTCTTT.

The chain uses TRBV18 and TRBJ1-2; tentatively, D is TRBD1 (5 bases). Trimming cost V 2 bases and J 6 bases, with 13 bases left between them. Per the germline V gene, CDR1 is KGHSH and CDR2 is LQKENI. This CDR3 comprises 14 residues. The CDR3 protein is CASSPDQGSDGYTF. The DNA of the CDR3 is TGTGCCAGCTCACCAGATCAGGGTTCGGATGGCTACACCTTC.

The chain has TRBV10-2 and TRBJ2-3; 8 nucleotides match TRBD2. The CDR3 length is 13 residues. Germline loops: CDR1 WSHSY, CDR2 SAAADI. J was trimmed by 3 bases and V by 8 bases; bases with no gene match: 4. CDR3 in amino acids: CASGLAGTDTQYF. The DNA for the CDR3 is TGCGCCAGCGGGTTAGCGGGGACAGATACGCAGTATTTT.

This chain connects TRBV19 to TRBJ1-1, with a weak D call TRBD1 (5 bases). Per the germline V gene, CDR1 is LNHDA and CDR2 is SQIVND (reference sequence). The ends were cut back, 5 bases at V and 3 bases at J, with 13 bases in the middle. The CDR3 is 14 amino acids. The CDR3 here is CASSPGWLDTEAFF. CDR3 coding DNA: TGTGCCAGTAGTCCAGGGTGGTTGGACACTGAAGCTTTCTTT. Full variable domain (outside the CDR3, taken from reference TRBV19 and TRBJ1-1): DGGITQSPKYLFRKEGQNVTLSCEQNLNHDAMYWYRQDPGQGLRLIYYSQIVNDFQKGDIAEGYSVSREKKESFPLTVTSAQKNPTAFYLCASSPGWLDTEAFFGQGTRLTVV.

This chain joins TRBV29-1 and TRBJ2-1; TRBD2 is a possible D gene (6 bases). Trimming removed 1 base from V and 2 bases from J, with 15 bases in between. Germline CDR1 reads SQVTM; CDR2 reads ANQGSEA. The CDR3 spans 16 residues. This CDR3 reads CSVEGFSGGAYNEQFF. The CDR3 DNA sequence: TGCAGCGTTGAAGGTTTCAGCGGAGGGGCCTACAATGAGCAGTTCTTC.

V and J are TRBV7-5 and TRBJ2-7; the D segment call TRBD2 is taken from the table without a DNA check. TRBV7-5 is recorded as a pseudogene. CDR3 length: 15 residues. The DNA for the CDR3 is TGTGTCAGAACTGAAAGCGGGGGCCGAGACTACGAGCAGTACTTC. It translates to CVRTESGGRDYEQYF.

The count of this clone is one. CDR3 DNA sequence: TGTGCCACCAGCAGAGTAGTCGGGGGTGAGACCCAGTACTTC. Protein product: CATSRVVGGETQYF. The rearrangement uses TRBV15 and TRBJ2-5, with a possible D match to TRBD2 (6 bases). This CDR3 is 14 amino acids long. Germline-derived CDR1 and CDR2 are LNHNV and YYDKDF (reference sequence). Trimming pared 1 base from V and 5 bases from J, leaving 11 bases between.

The rearrangement links TRBV6-5 to TRBJ1-6, with D uncertain. The V gene lost 3 bases and the J gene lost 13 bases, with 16 bases spanning the gap. This CDR3 has 14 amino acids. The germline V gene encodes CDR1 MNHEY and CDR2 SVGAGI. CDR3 in DNA: TGTGCCAGCAGTTATGACACCGTTGAATTTCCCCTCCACTTT. It codes for CASSYDTVEFPLHF.

The J gene is TRBJ2-7, the V gene TRBV4-3; 7 bases map to TRBD2. Germline V gene data show CDR1 as LGHNA and CDR2 as YSLEER. J lost 5 bases, V lost 0 bases, and 4 bases had no gene match. The CDR3 has 14 amino acids. This CDR3 reads CASSQDSSGDEQYF. CDR3 coding DNA: TGCGCCAGCAGCCAAGACTCTAGCGGCGACGAGCAGTACTTC.

This clone was detected only once. This chain connects TRBV23-1 to TRBJ2-6; a weak D match, TRBD1 (6 bases). TRBV23-1 is an open reading frame whose function is uncertain. The CDR3 loop spans 18 amino acids. V was shortened by 0 bases and J by 0 bases, with 12 bases between the two germline ends. The CDR3 DNA reads TGCGCCAGCAGTCAATCCACCCCAGGGGCCTCTGGGGCCAACGTCCTGACTTTC. It codes for CASSQSTPGASGANVLTF.

The DNA of the CDR3 is TGTGCCATCCCCGTCACGGCGGGGGAACCCCCCTACAATGAGCAGTTCTTC. Amino acid sequence: CAIPVTAGEPPYNEQFF. V is TRBV9 and J is TRBJ2-1, with 7 bases identical to TRBD2. The CDR3 spans 17 residues. The V gene's germline CDR1 is SGDLS and CDR2 YYNGEE. Losses at the gene ends were 9 bases for V and 2 bases for J; bases not matched to a gene: 17.

This rearrangement joins TRBV11-2 to TRBJ2-1; 9 bases line up with TRBD2. Germline V gene data show CDR1 as SGHAT and CDR2 as FQNNGV. Trimming took 3 bases from V and 7 from J; bases not matched to a gene: 7. This CDR3 has 15 residues. CDR3 bases: TGTGCCAGCAGCTTTTACGCGGGAGGGCGTAATGAGCAGTTCTTC. This sequence encodes CASSFYAGGRNEQFF.

This sequence joins TRBV4-2 and TRBJ1-2, with TRBD1 matching over 10 bases. CDR1 and CDR2 from the germline V gene are LGHNA and YNFKEQ. The CDR3 length is 14 residues. Trimming cost V 6 bases and J 3 bases; bases outside gene matches: 4. This CDR3 reads CASRPTGGHYGYTF. CDR3 bases: TGTGCCAGCAGGCCGACAGGGGGCCACTATGGCTACACCTTC.

The chain combines TRBV4-3 with TRBJ1-6; 9 bases are a match to TRBD1. After removal of 0 bases from V and 10 bases from J, the junction contained 4 bases not matched to a gene. CDR1 and CDR2 from the germline V gene are LGHNA and YSLEER. This CDR3 spans 15 amino acids. The CDR3 coding sequence is TGCGCCAGCAGCCAAGACTACAGGGGGCCCTCACCCCTCCACTTT. Its translation: CASSQDYRGPSPLHF.

The chain has TRBV4-1 and TRBJ2-1, with D possibly matching TRBD1 (6 bases). Germline CDR1 is MGHRA and CDR2 is YSYEKL. Trimming left V 2 bases short and J 0 bases short, with 14 bases between. This CDR3 has 17 amino acids. CDR3 DNA: TGCGCCAGCAGCCAACTTACTGGACAGAGCTCCTACAATGAGCAGTTCTTC. This encodes CASSQLTGQSSYNEQFF.

The V call is TRBV4-1, the J call TRBJ2-2, with D possibly being TRBD2 (7 bases). The CDR3 is made up of 14 amino acids. V lost 2 bases and J 6 bases, leaving 10 bases between the germline ends. Germline V gives CDR1 MGHRA, CDR2 YSYEKL. The CDR3 protein is CASSQKGGAGELFF. In nucleotides, the CDR3 is TGCGCCAGCAGCCAAAAAGGGGGGGCCGGGGAGCTGTTTTTT.